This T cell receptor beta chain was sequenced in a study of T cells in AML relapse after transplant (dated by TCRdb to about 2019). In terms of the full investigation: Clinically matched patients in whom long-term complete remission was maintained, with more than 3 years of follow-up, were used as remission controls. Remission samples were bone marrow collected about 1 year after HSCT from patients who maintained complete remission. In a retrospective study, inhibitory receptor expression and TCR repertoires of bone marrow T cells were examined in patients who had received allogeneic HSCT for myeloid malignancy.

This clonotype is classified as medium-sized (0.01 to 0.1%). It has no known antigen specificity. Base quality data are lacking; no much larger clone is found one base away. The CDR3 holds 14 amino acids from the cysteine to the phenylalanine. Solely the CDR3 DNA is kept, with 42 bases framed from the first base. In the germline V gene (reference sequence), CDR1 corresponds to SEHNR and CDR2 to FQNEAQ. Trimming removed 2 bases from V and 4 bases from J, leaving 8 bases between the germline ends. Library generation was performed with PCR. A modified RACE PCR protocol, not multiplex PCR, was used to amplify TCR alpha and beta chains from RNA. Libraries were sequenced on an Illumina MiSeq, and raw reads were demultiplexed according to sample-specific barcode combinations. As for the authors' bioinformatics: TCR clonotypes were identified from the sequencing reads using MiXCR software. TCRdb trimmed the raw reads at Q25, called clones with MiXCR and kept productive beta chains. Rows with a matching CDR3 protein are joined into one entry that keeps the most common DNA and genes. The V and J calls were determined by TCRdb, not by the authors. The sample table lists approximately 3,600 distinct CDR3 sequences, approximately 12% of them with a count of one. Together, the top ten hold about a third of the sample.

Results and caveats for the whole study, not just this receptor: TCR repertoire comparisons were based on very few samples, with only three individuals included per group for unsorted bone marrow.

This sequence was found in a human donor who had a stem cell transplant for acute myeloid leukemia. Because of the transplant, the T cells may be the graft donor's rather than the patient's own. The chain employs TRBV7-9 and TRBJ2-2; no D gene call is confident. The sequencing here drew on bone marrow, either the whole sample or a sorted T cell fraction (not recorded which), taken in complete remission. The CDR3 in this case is CASSLTTATGELFF. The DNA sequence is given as TGTGCCAGCAGCTTAACTACAGCCACCGGGGAGCTGTTTTTT.